The present T cell receptor (delta chain) was sequenced within a study of Vδ1+ human thymocytes. Study observations and caveats: Unexpected Vdelta2 sequences could cause misinterpretation of bulk repertoire data. About 20% of thymic delta-chain sequences were Vdelta2, with few Vdelta3, unlike blood Vdelta1+ controls. Thymic TRG and TRD repertoires appeared highly polyclonal.

Alphabeta T cells were depleted, then CD3+ Vdelta1+ Vdelta2- thymocytes were FACS-sorted. Vdelta1+ thymocyte sorts reached between roughly 97% and 99.6% purity. This clone was observed a handful of times. No antigen is known for it. Unmatched junction bases numbered 20, after V lost 9 bases and J lost 8 bases. Per germline, CDR1 TSWWSYY and CDR2 QGS. The CDR3 has 17 residues. Sequences come from RNA converted to cDNA by reverse transcription. Multiplex PCR used pooled V-gene forward primers and a constant-region reverse primer to amplify CDR3s. TCRdb re-called the multiplex PCR reads through CATT. Altogether around 23,000 delta-chain clones are present, around 7.4% being singletons, with the ten largest covering roughly 1%.

This chain uses TRDV1 with TRDJ1; 11 bases line up with TRDD3. The TCR originated in a girl in the first two years of life who had congenital heart surgery. Sequencing was carried out using Vdelta1+ gamma-delta thymocytes from the thymus. Subset given: FACS-sorted CD3+ TCRalphabeta- TCRVdelta1+ TCRVdelta2- thymocytes. The CDR3 is CALHDLWGIRPFGKLIF. The CDR3 DNA reads as TGTGCTCTCCACGACCTTTGGGGGATACGGCCCTTCGGGAAACTCATCTTT.